This T cell receptor beta chain was identified in a study of OX40 agonist ivuxolimab in advanced cancers. Generated by immunoSEQ multiplex PCR, the TCRdb table keeps only in-frame clones and is missing some. The table records tens of thousands of clones, 88% of them present only once. Trimming pared 6 bases from V and 1 base from J, leaving 15 bases between. The CDR3 consists of 15 residues. CDR1 and CDR2 from the germline V gene are MDHEN and SYDVKM. The rearrangement uses TRBV28 and TRBJ1-2; D is perhaps TRBD1 (5 bases). The clonotype was recovered from an adult with an advanced solid tumor such as melanoma, head and neck, liver or kidney cancer. Sequencing was performed on CD4+ or CD8+ T cells sorted from blood, taken in a trial of the OX40 agonist ivuxolimab. CDR3 DNA: TGTGCCAGCAGCCGCCTCCGGGGCCTTAACTATGGCTACACCTTC. Translating gives CASSRLRGLNYGYTF.